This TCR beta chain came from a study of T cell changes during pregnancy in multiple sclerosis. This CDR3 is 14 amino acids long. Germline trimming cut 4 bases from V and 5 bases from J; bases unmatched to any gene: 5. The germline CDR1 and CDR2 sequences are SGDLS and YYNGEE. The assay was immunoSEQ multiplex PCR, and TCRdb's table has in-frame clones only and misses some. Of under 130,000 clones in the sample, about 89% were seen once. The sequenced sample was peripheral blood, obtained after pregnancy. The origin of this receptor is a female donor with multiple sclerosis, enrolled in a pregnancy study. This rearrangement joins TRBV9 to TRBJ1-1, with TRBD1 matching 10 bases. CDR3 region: CASSLEDRGTEAFF. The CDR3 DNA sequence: TGTGCCAGCAGCTTGGAGGACAGGGGGACTGAAGCTTTCTTT. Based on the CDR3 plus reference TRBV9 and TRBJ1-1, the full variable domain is DSGVTQTPKHLITATGQRVTLRCSPRSGDLSVYWYQQSLDQGLQFLIQYYNGEERAKGNILERFSAQQFPDLHSELNLSSLELGDSALYFCASSLEDRGTEAFFGQGTRLTVV.